The 18 T cell receptor beta chains in this list originate from one sample, sequenced in a study of blood T cells in healthy people across ages. PCR was performed a second time for about 7 to 12 cycles using a sample-barcoded 5' primer and a J-beta primer mix. TCRdb reanalysed the 5' RACE reads using MiXCR and keeps one entry per CDR3 protein. The sample has about 700,000 distinct CDR3 sequences, about 30% seen once. What was sequenced was blood. The receptors were gathered from a woman aged 80 or over in good health.

Of note for this clonotype: At one end the junction does not follow the germline gene, possibly because of a read error. The J gene is TRBJ2-3, the V gene TRBV30; the D is unclear. The length of the CDR3 is 13 residues. Germline lookup yields CDR1 GTSNPN and CDR2 SVGIG (reference sequence). The CDR3 loop reads CTWRHFHTDTQYF. The CDR3 DNA reads as TGTACCTGGAGACACTTCCACACAGATACGCAGTATTTT.

The chain employs TRBV9 and TRBJ1-4, with D maybe TRBD1 (5 bases). V lost 3 bases to trimming and J lost 8 bases, with 14 bases between them. Germline-derived CDR1 and CDR2 are SGDLS and YYNGEE. The CDR3 is 14 residues long. CDR3 sequence: CASSAGTLGEKLFF. The CDR3, as DNA: TGTGCCAGCAGCGCCGGGACTTTGGGGGAAAAACTGTTTTTT. The full variable domain, completed using reference TRBV9 and TRBJ1-4, is DSGVTQTPKHLITATGQRVTLRCSPRSGDLSVYWYQQSLDQGLQFLIQYYNGEERAKGNILERFSAQQFPDLHSELNLSSLELGDSALYFCASSAGTLGEKLFFGSGTQLSVL.

The sample holds many counts of this clonotype. The genes are TRBV7-2 and TRBJ2-1; TRBD2 matches 9 bases. This CDR3 region has 16 residues. Trimming at V came to 5 bases and at J to 7 bases, leaving 12 bases not matched to a gene. CDR1 is SGHTA and CDR2 is FQGNSA in the germline V gene. This CDR3 is CASSPVSGLAINEQFF. The CDR3 DNA sequence: TGTGCCAGCAGCCCGGTATCTGGACTAGCGATAAATGAGCAGTTCTTC.

As regards this clonotype: This may be a read error, as it is one base from a much larger clone. This chain connects TRBV7-2 to TRBJ1-4; no firm D call. Germline CDR1 is SGHTA and CDR2 is FQGNSA. The CDR3 consists of 15 residues. The CDR3 spells CASRATAATNEELFF. The CDR3, as DNA: TGTGCCAGCAGAGCCACAGCTGCAACTAATGAAGAACTGTTTTTT.

This clonotype appeared many times. V gene TRBV28 combines with J gene TRBJ2-1; D gene uncertain. Germline V gene lookup returns CDR1 MDHEN and CDR2 SYDVKM. The V gene lost 3 bases and the J gene lost 0 bases, with 9 bases spanning the gap. The CDR3 has 15 residues. As DNA, the CDR3 is TGTGCCAGCAGTTTTGTCTCCCGCTCCTACAATGAGCAGTTCTTC. This encodes CASSFVSRSYNEQFF. Using reference TRBV28 and TRBJ2-1 for the parts outside the CDR3, the full variable domain is DVKVTQSSRYLVKRTGEKVFLECVQDMDHENMFWYRQDPGLGLRLIYFSYDVKMKEKGDIPEGYSVSREKKERFSLILESASTNQTSMYLCASSFVSRSYNEQFFGPGTRLTVL.

This clonotype appeared many times. The gene calls are TRBV10-3 and TRBJ1-5; tentatively, D is TRBD1 (5 bases). V shed 10 bases and J shed 0 bases, with 10 bases lying between them. Germline values: CDR1 ENHRY, CDR2 SYGVKD. This CDR3 spans 13 amino acids. CDR3: CATMTDSNQPQHF. The CDR3 nucleotides are TGTGCCACCATGACAGATAGCAATCAGCCCCAGCATTTT.

This clonotype showed up many times. This chain connects TRBV4-2 to TRBJ1-2; TRBD1 agrees at 7 bases. V shed 4 bases and J 2 bases; nucleotides not matched to a gene: 13. Germline CDR1 is LGHNA and CDR2 is YNFKEQ. CDR3 length equals 17 residues. Here the CDR3 reads CASSPHRGDTLNYGYTF. The CDR3 DNA sequence: TGTGCCAGCAGCCCCCACAGGGGTGATACGCTAAACTATGGCTACACCTTC.

CDR3 sequence: CASSREAGVETQYF. CDR3 nucleotide sequence: TGTGCCAGCAGCCGGGAAGCGGGAGTAGAGACCCAGTACTTC. The gene calls are TRBV7-2 and TRBJ2-5; 8 nucleotides align to TRBD2. This CDR3 is built from 14 residues. CDR1 SGHTA and CDR2 FQGNSA come from the germline V gene. The trim removed 5 bases at V and 4 bases at J, leaving 6 bases unmatched.

Notes on this clonotype: It may be a read error: a sequence one base away is much more abundant. The chain uses TRBV25-1 and TRBJ2-3, with D possibly being TRBD1 (7 bases). V was pared by 6 bases and J by 1 base, with 17 bases between. Germline-derived CDR1 and CDR2 are MGHDK and SYGVNS. The CDR3 is 16 residues long. The chain's CDR3 is CASRDGGGSRTDTQYF. CDR3 DNA: TGTGCCAGCAGGGATGGAGGGGGCTCGCGCACAGATACGCAGTATTTT.

In its sample, this clonotype was seen many times. This rearrangement joins TRBV20-1 to TRBJ2-1, with D hard to call. Trimming stripped 3 bases from V and 9 bases from J, with 18 bases between. This CDR3 is 14 amino acids long. CDR1 and CDR2 from the germline V gene are DFQATT and SNEGSKA (reference sequence). The CDR3 spells CSASLTWPRGEQFF. The CDR3 DNA reads as TGCAGTGCTAGTTTAACGTGGCCGCGAGGTGAGCAGTTCTTC.

About this clonotype itself: Being one base from a much bigger clone, this may be a read error. The chain links TRBV6-1 to TRBJ2-7; D possibly corresponds to TRBD1 (6 bases). Germline V gene lookup returns CDR1 MNHNS and CDR2 SASEGT. The CDR3 has 14 amino acids. The CDR3 DNA reads TGTGCCAGCAAAGGGACAACCGAGCCCTACAAGCAGTACTTC. Encoded protein: CASKGTTEPYKQYF.

This clonotype was detected many times. The rearrangement uses TRBV20-1 and TRBJ2-3; tentative D call: TRBD1 (5 bases). Per germline, CDR1 DFQATT and CDR2 SNEGSKA (reference sequence). V was trimmed by 2 bases and J by 2 bases, leaving 20 bases between them. The CDR3 consists of 17 residues. The CDR3 sequence: CSARPLPPKGSTDTQYF. The CDR3 bases are TGCAGTGCTAGACCTCTGCCCCCGAAGGGGTCCACAGATACGCAGTATTTT.

The chain combines TRBV11-2 with TRBJ2-7; the D is unclear. Germline CDR1 and CDR2: SGHAT and FQNNGV. The V and J ends lost 0 bases and 5 bases respectively, with 11 bases between them. This CDR3 spans 14 amino acids. The CDR3 DNA sequence: TGTGCCAGCAGCTTAGACAGGACGCTGCACGAGCAGTACTTC. It specifies CASSLDRTLHEQYF.

A few counts support this clonotype. The rearrangement links TRBV20-1 to TRBJ1-4; D call uncertain. The CDR3 consists of 13 residues. V was cut by 6 bases and J by 3 bases, with 11 bases left in between. Germline values: CDR1 DFQATT, CDR2 SNEGSKA (reference sequence). The CDR3 reads CSALGGPNEKLFF. DNA of the CDR3: TGCAGTGCATTAGGAGGCCCTAATGAAAAACTGTTTTTT.

This clonotype was counted a few times. A much larger clone differs from this one at a single base, so this may be a read error. The chain links TRBV29-1 to TRBJ2-1; D could derive from TRBD1 or TRBD2 (5 bases each). The assigned J gene may be wrong: the sequence end matches TRBJ2-7 better. This CDR3 region has 13 residues. In germline, CDR1 is SQVTM, CDR2 ANQGSEA. CDR3 protein: CSGGVPSYNEQYF. The CDR3 region has the DNA TGCAGCGGAGGGGTGCCCTCCTACAATGAGCAGTACTTC.

This clonotype has a count of ten or more. CDR3 DNA sequence: TGTGCCAGCAGCCAAGGAATTGGGCGGGGCCAAACCTACAATGAGCAGTTCTTC. Its translation is CASSQGIGRGQTYNEQFF. This chain joins TRBV14 and TRBJ2-1; possible D gene TRBD2, 6 bases. Trimming left V 1 base short and J 2 bases short, with 18 bases between. This CDR3 region has 18 residues. CDR1 and CDR2 (germline): SGHDN, FVKESK.

The table lists this clonotype with a few counts. The CDR3 region has the DNA TGTGCCAGCAGCGCAAACGGACAGGGAGGCACTGAAGCTTTCTTT. Protein sequence: CASSANGQGGTEAFF. The chain uses TRBV7-6 and TRBJ1-1, with 8 nucleotides matching TRBD1. Per germline, CDR1 SGHVS and CDR2 FNYEAQ. The V and J ends lost 5 bases and 4 bases, in that order; junction bases with no gene match: 9. The CDR3 covers 15 residues. Supplemented by reference TRBV7-6 and TRBJ1-1, the full variable domain reads GAGVSQSPRYKVTKRGQDVALRCDPISGHVSLYWYRQALGQGPEFLTYFNYEAQQDKSGLPNDRFSAERPEGSISTLTIQRTEQRDSAMYRCASSANGQGGTEAFFGQGTRLTVV.

Points on this clonotype: A read error is possible here, since a much larger clone lies one base away. The chain combines TRBV20-1 with TRBJ1-1; no definite D call. The CDR3 covers 13 residues. Germline V gene lookup returns CDR1 DFQATT and CDR2 SNEGSKA (reference sequence). CDR3 loop: CGARVAGDTEAFF. The CDR3 DNA reads TGCGGTGCTAGAGTAGCGGGCGACACTGAAGCTTTCTTT.